The next 10 T cell receptor beta chains were all read from a single sample in a study of blood T cell repertoires in COVID-19. Measured with immunoSEQ multiplex PCR; TCRdb has only the in-frame clones, and not every one. This repertoire shows around 50,000 clones, around 85% found once; its top ten account for roughly 2.9%. What was sequenced was peripheral blood. These receptor sequences come from a woman of 80 years or more with acute or convalescent COVID-19.

V gene TRBV6-2 or TRBV6-3 combines with J gene TRBJ1-1; no clear D. V lost 5 bases to trimming and J lost 0 bases, with 7 bases between them. Looked up from germline, CDR1 is MNHEY and CDR2 is SVGEGT. The CDR3 is 13 residues long. CDR3 sequence (DNA): TGTGCCAGCAGTAAGCCTTTGAACACTGAAGCTTTCTTT. This translates into CASSKPLNTEAFF.

The chain employs TRBV7-9 and TRBJ2-5, with 7 nucleotides matching TRBD1. The CDR3 extends over 14 amino acids. Germline V gene data show CDR1 as SEHNR and CDR2 as FQNEAQ (reference sequence). V trimming: 0 bases; J trimming: 5 bases; junction bases outside the gene matches: 3. The CDR3 reads CASSLAGGVETQYF. Here the CDR3 DNA reads TGTGCCAGCAGCTTAGCAGGGGGCGTCGAGACCCAGTACTTC.

The CDR3 DNA follows: TGTGCCAGCAGCCGGACAGGGGGTAGGGAGACCCAGTACTTC. This encodes CASSRTGGRETQYF. This chain joins TRBV7-7 and TRBJ2-5; TRBD1 matches 10 bases. CDR3 length: 14 amino acids. V was clipped by 5 bases and J by 5 bases; unmatched bases: 5. Germline lookup yields CDR1 SSHAT and CDR2 FNYEAQ (reference sequence).

The rearrangement links TRBV7-9 to TRBJ2-1; TRBD2 matches at 16 bases. The CDR3 sequence is 15 residues long. J was trimmed by 8 bases and V by 5 bases; bases with no gene match: 3. Per the germline V gene, CDR1 is SEHNR and CDR2 is FQNEAQ (reference sequence). CDR3 sequence (DNA): TGTGCCAGCAGCCCAGGGACTAGCGGGGGGGATGAGCAGTTCTTC. Protein product: CASSPGTSGGDEQFF.

The chain has TRBV6-6 and TRBJ1-2; 7 nucleotides match TRBD1. V lost 6 bases and J lost 8; bases outside the gene matches: 9. There are 13 residues in the CDR3. Germline V gene lookup returns CDR1 MNHNY and CDR2 SVGAGI (reference sequence). CDR3 amino acids: CASSIDRARGYTF. In DNA form, the CDR3 reads TGTGCCAGCAGCATCGACAGGGCTCGCGGCTACACCTTC.

This clone came up once. The J gene is TRBJ1-3, the V gene TRBV12-5; tentative D call: TRBD1 (5 bases). The CDR3 is 12 amino acids. Germline V gene data show CDR1 as LGHNT and CDR2 as FRNRAP. V was shortened by 8 bases and J by 7 bases, with 12 bases between the two germline ends. CDR3 bases: TGTGCTAGTTCGGGACTTGGGAACACCATATATTTT. It codes for CASSGLGNTIYF.

The chain couples TRBV7-2 to TRBJ2-2; D remains unclear. Germline V lookup: CDR1 SGHTA, CDR2 FQGNSA. This CDR3 is 14 amino acids long. Trimming shortened V by 5 bases and J by 1 base, and 8 bases separated the two germline ends. This chain's CDR3 is CASSPRVNTGELFF. The DNA for the CDR3 is TGTGCCAGCAGCCCCCGGGTGAACACCGGGGAGCTGTTTTTT.

The CDR3 DNA follows: TGTGCCAGCAGTTACACGACAGGGAAAAGTAATCAGCCCCAGCATTTT. It codes for CASSYTTGKSNQPQHF. The rearrangement joins TRBV6-6 to TRBJ1-5, with 7 bases fitting TRBD1. This CDR3 region has 16 residues. The V gene's germline CDR1 is MNHNY and CDR2 SVGAGI (reference sequence). Trimming took 2 bases from V and 4 from J; bases not matched to a gene: 8.

The J gene is TRBJ2-1, the V gene TRBV7-6, with 8 bases matching TRBD1. Trimming removed 5 bases from V and 10 bases from J; junction bases left unmatched: 4. The CDR3 sequence is 12 residues long. Germline loops: CDR1 SGHVS, CDR2 FNYEAQ. The CDR3 reads CASSLRDREQFF. The CDR3 DNA reads as TGTGCCAGCAGCCTCCGGGACAGGGAGCAGTTCTTC.

V usage is TRBV3-1 (or the pseudogene TRBV3-2) and J usage is TRBJ1-1, with 8 nucleotides matching TRBD1. This CDR3 region has 15 residues. Germline CDR1 and CDR2: LGHDT and YNNKEL (reference sequence). V dropped 4 bases and J dropped 4; count of bases not matched to a gene: 8. CDR3 sequence reads: CASSRWTGSPTEAFF. The CDR3 DNA reads as TGTGCCAGCAGCCGATGGACAGGGAGCCCCACTGAAGCTTTCTTT.